This T cell receptor beta chain stems from a study of T cell responses to AZD1222 COVID-19 vaccine. The CDR3 length is 15 residues. With 5 bases clipped from V and 1 base from J, the junction kept 6 bases outside the gene matches. Looked up from germline, CDR1 is MDHEN and CDR2 is SYDVKM. Some clones are missing from TCRdb's copy, which holds only in-frame ones; the method was immunoSEQ multiplex PCR. The data contain tens of thousands of clones, about three quarters of them seen just once; the ten biggest clones take up 47%. The chain is built from TRBV28 and TRBJ2-5; 8 nucleotides agree with TRBD1. The TCR was taken from an adult who received the AZD1222 COVID-19 vaccine. Sequences were derived from peripheral blood, sampled 28 days after the second AZD1222 dose. The CDR3 DNA reads TGTGCCAGCAGTCGTCAGGGGGCGCGCCAAGAGACCCAGTACTTC. Translating gives CASSRQGARQETQYF.